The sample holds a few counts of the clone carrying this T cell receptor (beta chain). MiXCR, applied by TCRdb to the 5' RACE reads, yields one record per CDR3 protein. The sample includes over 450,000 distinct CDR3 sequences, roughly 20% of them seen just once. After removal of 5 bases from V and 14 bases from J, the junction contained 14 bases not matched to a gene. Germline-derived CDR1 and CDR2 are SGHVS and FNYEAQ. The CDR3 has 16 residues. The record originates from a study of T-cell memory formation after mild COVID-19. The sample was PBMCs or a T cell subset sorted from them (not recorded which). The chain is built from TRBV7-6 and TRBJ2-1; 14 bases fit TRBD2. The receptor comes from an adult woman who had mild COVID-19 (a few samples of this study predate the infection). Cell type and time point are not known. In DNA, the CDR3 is TGTGCCAGCAGCAGGGAGGGACTAGCGGGGGCAACCGGGGAGTTCTTC. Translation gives CASSREGLAGATGEFF.